What follows are 9 T cell receptor beta chains derived from one specimen sequenced in a study of Graves' ophthalmopathy and Graves' hyperthyroidism (dated by TCRdb to between 2017 and 2018). Sequencing took place on an Illumina HiSeq 2000. For repertoire sequencing, TCR beta CDR3 regions were amplified from RNA transcripts. HTBI primers and the Qiagen OneStep RT-PCR kit were used in a first-round RT-PCR, which was followed by a second-round multiplex PCR, size selection and purification. TCRdb reprocessing: public reads trimmed at Q25 with fastp, clones called with MiXCR, in-frame beta chains kept. Entries that share a CDR3 protein sequence are merged under the most common genes and DNA. The sample contains 200,000 to 300,000 distinct CDR3 sequences, roughly 50% of them found a single time. Clones ranked in the top ten supply over 40% of the sample. Material for sequencing was peripheral blood. These receptors were obtained from an adult man with Graves' ophthalmopathy.

This chain links TRBV2 with TRBJ1-1; 7 bases are shared with TRBD1. The CDR3 consists of 14 residues. Germline V gives CDR1 SNHLY, CDR2 FYNNEI. V lost 3 bases and J lost 5; bases outside the gene matches: 6. CDR3 nucleotide sequence: TGTGCCAGCAGTGACGAGGGGGCGCGGACTGAAGCTTTCTTT. This translates into CASSDEGARTEAFF. The full variable domain, rest sourced from reference TRBV2 and TRBJ1-1, is EPEVTQTPSHQVTQMGQEVILRCVPISNHLYFYWYRQILGQKVEFLVSFYNNEISEKSEIFDDQFSVERPDGSNFTLKIRSTKLEDSAMYFCASSDEGARTEAFFGQGTRLTVV.

This clonotype turned up a few times. The chain combines TRBV15 with TRBJ1-5, with TRBD1 as a possible D gene (5 bases). Germline assignment: CDR1 LNHNV and CDR2 YYDKDF (reference sequence). There are 13 residues in the CDR3. Trimming cost V 5 bases and J 7 bases, with 12 bases left between them. The CDR3 reads CATSRTRGQPQHF. CDR3 nucleotides: TGTGCCACCAGCCGAACTAGGGGCCAGCCCCAGCATTTT. The entire variable domain, with the rest obtained from reference TRBV15 and TRBJ1-5, is as follows: DAMVIQNPRYQVTQFGKPVTLSCSQTLNHNVMYWYQQKSSQAPKLLFHYYDKDFNNEADTPDNFQSRRPNTSFCFLDIRSPGLGDTAMYLCATSRTRGQPQHFGDGTRLSIL.

The rearrangement uses TRBV2 and TRBJ2-7; no firm D call. Germline V lookup: CDR1 SNHLY, CDR2 FYNNEI. The CDR3 totals 13 residues. V was cut by 6 bases and J by 0 bases, with 9 bases left in between. This CDR3 reads CASRSDLSYEQYF. CDR3 nucleotide sequence: TGTGCCAGCAGGAGTGACCTCTCCTACGAGCAGTACTTC.

A few counts support this clonotype. The rearrangement links TRBV5-1 to TRBJ2-2, with unresolved D. The CDR3 contains 15 residues. The germline V gene encodes CDR1 SGHRS and CDR2 YFSETQ. Trimming cost V 1 base and J 4 bases, with 11 bases left between them. CDR3 nucleotides: TGCGCCAGCAGCTTGACCTCAGGTATCACCGGGGAGCTGTTTTTT. Translating gives CASSLTSGITGELFF.

V gene TRBV5-1 combines with J gene TRBJ2-7; D unclear. The length of the CDR3 is 13 residues. The V end lost 1 base, the J end lost 4 bases, and 9 bases lay between the germline ends. Germline V gene lookup returns CDR1 SGHRS and CDR2 YFSETQ. The CDR3 DNA reads as TGCGCCAGCAGCTTGTTGCCGATTTACGAGCAGTACTTC. Its translation is CASSLLPIYEQYF.

This clonotype appeared many times. The genes are TRBV20-1 and TRBJ2-7, with 8 bases that match TRBD1. V shed 6 bases, J shed 3 bases, and the junction held 10 bases outside the gene matches. Germline CDR1 and CDR2: DFQATT and SNEGSKA (reference sequence). The CDR3 runs 14 residues. CDR3 nucleotide sequence: TGCAGTGCCAGGACAGGGTTTGGGGTCTACGAGCAGTACTTC. Encoded protein: CSARTGFGVYEQYF.

Only one count was recorded for this clonotype. The chain has TRBV5-6 and TRBJ1-5; 10 bases agree with TRBD1. The CDR3 has 16 amino acids. Germline V CDR1 and CDR2: SGHDT, YYEEEE. The trim removed 1 base at V and 6 bases at J, leaving 7 bases unmatched. As DNA, the CDR3 is TGTGCCAGCAGCTTGATGGACAGGGGGTTGCTTCAGCCCCAGCATTTT. It translates to CASSLMDRGLLQPQHF.

The sample holds many counts of this clonotype. This chain uses TRBV7-6 with TRBJ1-5; D gene unclear. V lost 5 bases, J lost 6 bases, and 8 bases lay in between. The CDR3 extends over 12 amino acids. CDR1 and CDR2 (germline): SGHVS, FNYEAQ. CDR3 coding DNA: TGTGCCAGCAGCCCGCTCGGTCAGCCCCAGCATTTT. As protein: CASSPLGQPQHF.

The chain is built from TRBV5-8 and TRBJ1-2; the D is unclear. V was pared by 1 base and J by 4 bases, with 14 bases between. There are 15 residues in the CDR3. Germline-derived CDR1 and CDR2 are SGHTS and YDEGEE. In DNA form, the CDR3 reads TGTGCCAGCAGCTTGTCTCTAAGCAGGTCCTATGGCTACACCTTC. Its translation is CASSLSLSRSYGYTF.